This T cell receptor (beta chain) emerged from a study of response to subunit inactivated influenza vaccine. A single record per CDR3 protein comes from TCRdb applying MiXCR to the RT-PCR reads. The table records about 480,000 distinct CDR3 sequences, about 25% of them present only once. The CDR3 has 15 amino acids. CDR1 MNHNS and CDR2 SASEGT come from the germline V gene. V gave up 6 bases and J gave up 0 bases, with 15 bases separating them. Comments on this clonotype: Antigen unknown.

General study points: The authors proposed limited new T cell recruitment per seasonal influenza vaccination.

The chain employs TRBV6-1 and TRBJ2-7, with D tentatively TRBD2 (6 bases). The receptor was isolated from a man between 45 and 60 years old who received an inactivated influenza vaccine. The input for sequencing was CD4+ T cells sorted from PBMCs, taken 5 to 6 days after vaccination. For the CDR3, the DNA is TGTGCCAGCAGGGCGGACTACCGGAGCTCCTACGAGCAGTACTTC. Translated: CASRADYRSSYEQYF.